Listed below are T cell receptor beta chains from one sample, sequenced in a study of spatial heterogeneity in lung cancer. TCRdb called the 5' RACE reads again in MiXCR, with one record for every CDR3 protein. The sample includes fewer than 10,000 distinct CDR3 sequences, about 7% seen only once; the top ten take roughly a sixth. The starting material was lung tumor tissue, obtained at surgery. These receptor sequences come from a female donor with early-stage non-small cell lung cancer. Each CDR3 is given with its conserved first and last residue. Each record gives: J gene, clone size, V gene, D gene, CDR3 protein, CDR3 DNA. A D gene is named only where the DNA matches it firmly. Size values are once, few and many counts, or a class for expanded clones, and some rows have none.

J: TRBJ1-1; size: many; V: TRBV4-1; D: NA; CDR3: CASSQDRGRLGTEAFF; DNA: TGCGCCAGCAGCCAAGATCGTGGCAGGTTGGGTACTGAAGCTTTCTTT
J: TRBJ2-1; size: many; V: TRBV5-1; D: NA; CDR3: CASSLAAFYNEQFF; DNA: TGCGCCAGCAGCTTGGCCGCTTTTTACAATGAGCAGTTCTTC
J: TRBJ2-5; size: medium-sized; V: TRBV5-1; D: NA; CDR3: CASSLRAGETQYF; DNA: TGCGCCAGCAGCTTGAGAGCTGGGGAGACCCAGTACTTC
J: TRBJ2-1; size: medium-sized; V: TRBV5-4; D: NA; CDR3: CASSLGRTYNEQFF; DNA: TGTGCCAGCAGCTTGGGGCGGACCTACAATGAGCAGTTCTTC
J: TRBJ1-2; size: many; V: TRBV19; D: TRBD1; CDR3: CASTETGYVLPSSF; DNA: TGTGCCAGTACCGAGACAGGGTACGTTCTTCCATCCTCCTTC
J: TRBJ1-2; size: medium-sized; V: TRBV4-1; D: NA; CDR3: CASSQSGLMNYGYTF; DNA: TGCGCCAGCAGCCAATCCGGACTTATGAACTATGGCTACACCTTC
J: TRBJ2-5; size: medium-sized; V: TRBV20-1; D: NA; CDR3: CSARDVVSQRAEETQYF; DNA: TGCAGTGCTAGAGATGTAGTAAGCCAGAGGGCAGAAGAGACCCAGTACTTC
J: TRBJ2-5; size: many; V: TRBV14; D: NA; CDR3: CASSLGYDIGQETQYF; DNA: TGTGCCAGCAGCCTTGGATATGACATAGGGCAAGAGACCCAGTACTTC
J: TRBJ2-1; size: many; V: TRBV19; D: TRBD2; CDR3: CASSTRGRGMTSGRVDEQFF; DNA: TGTGCCAGTAGTACCCGGGGAAGGGGGATGACTAGCGGGAGAGTAGATGAGCAGTTCTTC
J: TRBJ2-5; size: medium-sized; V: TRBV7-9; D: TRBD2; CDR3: CASSSWTSGGGETQYF; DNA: TGTGCCAGCAGCTCCTGGACTAGCGGAGGGGGGGAGACCCAGTACTTC
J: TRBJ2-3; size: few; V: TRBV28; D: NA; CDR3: CASSLLWQGTDTQYF; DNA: TGTGCCAGCAGTTTGCTCTGGCAGGGCACAGATACGCAGTATTTT
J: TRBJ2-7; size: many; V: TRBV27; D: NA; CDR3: CASSFNGRPSEQYF; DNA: TGTGCCAGCAGTTTCAACGGGAGACCGTCCGAGCAGTACTTC
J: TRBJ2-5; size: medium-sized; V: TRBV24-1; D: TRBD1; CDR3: CATSVLDRVRETQYF; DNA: TGTGCCACCAGTGTCCTGGACAGGGTTCGAGAGACCCAGTACTTC
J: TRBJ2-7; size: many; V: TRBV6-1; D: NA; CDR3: CATHRGAISYEQYF; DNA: TGTGCCACCCACCGCGGCGCGATCTCCTACGAGCAGTACTTC
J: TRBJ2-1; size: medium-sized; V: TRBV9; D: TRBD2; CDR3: CASSAAVAGVEQFF; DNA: TGTGCCAGCAGCGCAGCGGTAGCGGGAGTTGAGCAGTTCTTC
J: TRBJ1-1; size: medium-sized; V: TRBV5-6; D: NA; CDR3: CASSFIGNTEAFF; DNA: TGTGCCAGCAGCTTTATAGGGAACACTGAAGCTTTCTTT
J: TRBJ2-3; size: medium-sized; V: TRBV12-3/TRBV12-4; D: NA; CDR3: CASGRPVGDTQYF; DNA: TGTGCCAGCGGCCGTCCTGTAGGGGATACGCAGTATTTT
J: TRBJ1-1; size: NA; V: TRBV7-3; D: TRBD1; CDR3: CASSPGQGSTEAFF; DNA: TGTGCCAGCAGCCCAGGACAGGGGAGCACTGAAGCTTTCTTT
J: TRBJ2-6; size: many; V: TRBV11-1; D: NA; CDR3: CASSGRTASGANVLTF; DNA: TGTGCCAGCAGCGGGCGGACGGCGTCTGGGGCCAACGTCCTGACTTTC
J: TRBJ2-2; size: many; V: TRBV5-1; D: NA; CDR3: CASSTSSQGGTGELFF; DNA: TGCGCCAGCAGCACTTCTAGCCAGGGGGGCACCGGGGAGCTGTTTTTT
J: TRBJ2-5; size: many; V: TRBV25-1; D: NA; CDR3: CASSEYGKRDFQETQYF; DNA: TGTGCCAGCAGTGAATATGGAAAAAGGGACTTCCAAGAGACCCAGTACTTC
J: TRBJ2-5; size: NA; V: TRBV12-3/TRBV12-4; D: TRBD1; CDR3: CASSNLDRVETQYF; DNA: TGTGCCAGCAGTAATCTCGACAGGGTTGAGACCCAGTACTTC
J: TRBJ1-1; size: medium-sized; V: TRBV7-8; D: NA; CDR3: CASSTLKAEAFF; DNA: TGTGCCAGCAGCACCCTCAAGGCTGAAGCTTTCTTT
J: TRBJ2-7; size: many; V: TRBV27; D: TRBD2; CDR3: CASRGLAGKRPREQYF; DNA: TGTGCCAGCAGAGGCCTAGCGGGGAAAAGACCACGCGAGCAGTACTTC
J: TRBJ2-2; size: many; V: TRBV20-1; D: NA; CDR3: CSARGPRTGELFF; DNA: TGCAGTGCTAGGGGCCCCCGCACCGGGGAGCTGTTTTTT
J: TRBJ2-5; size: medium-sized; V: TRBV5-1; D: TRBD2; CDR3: CASSWGLAGDPGQETQYF; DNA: TGCGCCAGCAGCTGGGGACTAGCGGGTGACCCGGGGCAAGAGACCCAGTACTTC
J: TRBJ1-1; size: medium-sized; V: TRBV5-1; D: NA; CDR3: CASSLGPVKNTEAFF; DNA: TGCGCCAGCAGCTTGGGGCCGGTAAAGAACACTGAAGCTTTCTTT
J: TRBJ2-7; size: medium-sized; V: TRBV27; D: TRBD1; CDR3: CASSSTGTGLTYEQYF; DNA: TGTGCCAGCAGCTCCACCGGGACAGGGTTAACCTACGAGCAGTACTTC
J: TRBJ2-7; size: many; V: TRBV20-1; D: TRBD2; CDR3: CSPRRRETYEQYF; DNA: TGCAGTCCCCGGAGGCGGGAGACCTACGAGCAGTACTTC
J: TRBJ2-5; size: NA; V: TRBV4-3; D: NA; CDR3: CASSQEGVGGPGETQYF; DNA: TGCGCCAGCAGCCAAGAAGGGGTAGGCGGACCGGGGGAGACCCAGTACTTC
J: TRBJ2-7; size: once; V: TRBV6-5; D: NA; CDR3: CASNLRAGIDEQYF; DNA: TGTGCCAGCAACCTTCGGGCAGGGATCGACGAGCAGTACTTC
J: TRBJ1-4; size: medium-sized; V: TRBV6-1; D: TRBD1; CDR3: CASSAGTGSEKLFF; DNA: TGTGCCAGCAGTGCCGGGACAGGGAGTGAAAAACTGTTTTTT
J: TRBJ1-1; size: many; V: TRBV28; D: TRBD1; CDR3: CASSLWAGGLDTEAFF; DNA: TGTGCCAGCAGTTTATGGGCAGGGGGCTTAGACACTGAAGCTTTCTTT
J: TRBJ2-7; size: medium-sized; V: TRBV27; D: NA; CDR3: CASRHPGGSRAYEQYF; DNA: TGTGCCAGCAGGCACCCCGGGGGAAGTAGGGCCTACGAGCAGTACTTC
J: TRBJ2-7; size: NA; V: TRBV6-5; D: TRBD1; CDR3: CASRPRTGSVYEQYF; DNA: TGTGCCAGCAGACCCCGGACAGGGTCAGTCTACGAGCAGTACTTC
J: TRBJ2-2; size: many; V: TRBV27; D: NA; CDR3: CASSPWGGELFF; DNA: TGTGCCAGCAGTCCCTGGGGCGGGGAGCTGTTTTTT
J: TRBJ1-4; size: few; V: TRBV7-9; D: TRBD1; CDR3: CASSSFWTSGGATEKLFF; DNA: TGTGCCAGCAGCTCGTTCTGGACATCAGGGGGCGCAACGGAAAAACTGTTTTTT
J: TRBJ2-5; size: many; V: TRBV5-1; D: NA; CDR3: CASSLGGLASQETQYF; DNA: TGCGCCAGCAGCTTGGGGGGCCTAGCGTCCCAAGAGACCCAGTACTTC
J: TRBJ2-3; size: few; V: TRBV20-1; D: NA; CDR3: CSARLGADTQYF; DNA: TGCAGTGCTAGGCTAGGCGCAGATACGCAGTATTTT
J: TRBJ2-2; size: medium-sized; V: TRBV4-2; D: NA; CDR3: CASSQDWAGNTGELFF; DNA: TGTGCCAGCAGCCAAGATTGGGCAGGGAACACCGGGGAGCTGTTTTTT
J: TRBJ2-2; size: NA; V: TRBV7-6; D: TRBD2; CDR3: CASSLVRLAGGNTGELFF; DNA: TGTGCCAGCAGCTTAGTGAGGCTAGCGGGTGGTAACACCGGGGAGCTGTTTTTT
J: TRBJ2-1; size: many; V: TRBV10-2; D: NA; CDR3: CASSSSGDNEQFF; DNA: TGCGCCAGCAGTTCGTCCGGGGACAATGAGCAGTTCTTC
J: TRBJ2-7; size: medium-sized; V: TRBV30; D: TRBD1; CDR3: CAWVRRTGSYEQYF; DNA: TGTGCCTGGGTGCGTAGGACAGGCTCCTACGAGCAGTACTTC
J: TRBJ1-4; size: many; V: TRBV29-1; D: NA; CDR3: CTAGQGRGGEKLFF; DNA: TGCACCGCCGGGCAGGGACGAGGCGGGGAAAAACTGTTTTTT
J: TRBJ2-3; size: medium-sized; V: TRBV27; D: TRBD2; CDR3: CASSLSREAPSTDTQYF; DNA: TGTGCCAGCAGTCTCTCGCGGGAGGCCCCTAGCACAGATACGCAGTATTTT
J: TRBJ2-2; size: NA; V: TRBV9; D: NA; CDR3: CASSVVAGHNTGELFF; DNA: TGTGCCAGCAGCGTAGTGGCGGGACACAACACCGGGGAGCTGTTTTTT
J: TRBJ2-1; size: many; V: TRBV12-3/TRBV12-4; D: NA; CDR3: CASSKTGTYNEQFF; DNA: TGTGCCAGCAGTAAGACGGGTACCTACAATGAGCAGTTCTTC
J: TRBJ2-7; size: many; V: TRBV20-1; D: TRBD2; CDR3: CSARPLAGVGWNEQYF; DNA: TGCAGTGCTAGACCATTAGCGGGAGTCGGGTGGAACGAGCAGTACTTC
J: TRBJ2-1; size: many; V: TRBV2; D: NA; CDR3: CASRQYNEQFF; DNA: TGTGCCAGCAGACAGTACAATGAGCAGTTCTTC
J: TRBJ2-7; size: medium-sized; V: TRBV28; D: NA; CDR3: CAIAALRGQQYF; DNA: TGTGCCATCGCGGCCCTGCGGGGGCAGCAGTACTTC